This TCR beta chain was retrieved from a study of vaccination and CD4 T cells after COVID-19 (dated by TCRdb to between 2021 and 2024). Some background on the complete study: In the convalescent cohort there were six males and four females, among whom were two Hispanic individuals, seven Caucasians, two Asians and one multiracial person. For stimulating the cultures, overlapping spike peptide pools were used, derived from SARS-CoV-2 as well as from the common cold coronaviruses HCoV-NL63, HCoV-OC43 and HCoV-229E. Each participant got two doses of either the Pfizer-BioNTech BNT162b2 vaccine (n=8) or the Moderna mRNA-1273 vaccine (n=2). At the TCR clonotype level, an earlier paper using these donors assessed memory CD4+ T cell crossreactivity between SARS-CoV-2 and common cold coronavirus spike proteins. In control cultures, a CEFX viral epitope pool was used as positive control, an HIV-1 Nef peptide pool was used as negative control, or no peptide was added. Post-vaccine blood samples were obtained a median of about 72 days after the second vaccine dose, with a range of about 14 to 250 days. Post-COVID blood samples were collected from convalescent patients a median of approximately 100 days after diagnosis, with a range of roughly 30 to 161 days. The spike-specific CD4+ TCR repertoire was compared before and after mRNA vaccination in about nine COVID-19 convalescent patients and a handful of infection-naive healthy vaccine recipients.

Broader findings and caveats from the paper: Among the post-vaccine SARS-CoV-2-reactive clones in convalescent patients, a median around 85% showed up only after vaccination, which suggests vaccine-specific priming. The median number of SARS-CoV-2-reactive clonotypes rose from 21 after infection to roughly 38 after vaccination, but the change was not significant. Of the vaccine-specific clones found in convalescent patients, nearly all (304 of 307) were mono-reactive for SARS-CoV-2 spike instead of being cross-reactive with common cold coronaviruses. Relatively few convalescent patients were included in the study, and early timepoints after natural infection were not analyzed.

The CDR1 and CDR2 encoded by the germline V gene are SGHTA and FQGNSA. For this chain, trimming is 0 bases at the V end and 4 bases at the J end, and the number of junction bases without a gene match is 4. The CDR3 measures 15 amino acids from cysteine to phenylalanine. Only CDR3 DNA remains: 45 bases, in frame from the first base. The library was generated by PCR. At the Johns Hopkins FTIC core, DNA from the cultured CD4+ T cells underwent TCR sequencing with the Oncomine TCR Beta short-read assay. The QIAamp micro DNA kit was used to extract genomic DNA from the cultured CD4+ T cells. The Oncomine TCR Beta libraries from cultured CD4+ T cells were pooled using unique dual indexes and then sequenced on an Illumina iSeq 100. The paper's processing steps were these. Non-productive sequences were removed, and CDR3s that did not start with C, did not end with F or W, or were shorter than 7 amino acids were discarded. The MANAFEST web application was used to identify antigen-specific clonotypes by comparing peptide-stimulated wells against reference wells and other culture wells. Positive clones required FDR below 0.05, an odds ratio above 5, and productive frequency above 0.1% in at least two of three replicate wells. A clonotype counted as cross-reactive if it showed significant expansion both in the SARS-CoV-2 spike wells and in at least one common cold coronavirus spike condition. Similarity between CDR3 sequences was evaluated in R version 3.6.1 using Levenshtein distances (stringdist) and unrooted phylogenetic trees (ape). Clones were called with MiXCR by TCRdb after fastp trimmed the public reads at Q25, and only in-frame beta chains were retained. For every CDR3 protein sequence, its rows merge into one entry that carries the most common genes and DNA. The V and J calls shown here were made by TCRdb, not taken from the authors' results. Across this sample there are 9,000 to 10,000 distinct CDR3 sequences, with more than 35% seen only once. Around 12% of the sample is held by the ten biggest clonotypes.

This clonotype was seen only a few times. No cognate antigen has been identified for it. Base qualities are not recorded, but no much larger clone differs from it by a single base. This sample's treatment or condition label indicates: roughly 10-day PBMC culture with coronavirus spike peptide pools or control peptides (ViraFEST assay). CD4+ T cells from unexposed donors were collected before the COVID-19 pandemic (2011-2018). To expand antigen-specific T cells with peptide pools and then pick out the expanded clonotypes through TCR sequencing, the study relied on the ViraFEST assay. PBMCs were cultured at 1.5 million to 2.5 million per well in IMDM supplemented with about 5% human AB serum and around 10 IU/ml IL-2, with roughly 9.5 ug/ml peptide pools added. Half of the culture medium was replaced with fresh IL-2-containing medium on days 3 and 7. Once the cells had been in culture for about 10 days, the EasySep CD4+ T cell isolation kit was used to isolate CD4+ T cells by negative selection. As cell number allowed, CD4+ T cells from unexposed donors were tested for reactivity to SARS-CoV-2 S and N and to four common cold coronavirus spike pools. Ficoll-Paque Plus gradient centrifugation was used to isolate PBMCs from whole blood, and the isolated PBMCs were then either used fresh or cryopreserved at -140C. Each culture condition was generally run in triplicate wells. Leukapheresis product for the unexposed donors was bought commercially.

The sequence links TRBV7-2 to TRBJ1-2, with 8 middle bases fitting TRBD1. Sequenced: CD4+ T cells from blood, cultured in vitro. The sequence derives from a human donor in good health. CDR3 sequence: CASSLATTGGYGYTF. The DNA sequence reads TGTGCCAGCAGCTTAGCAACAACAGGGGGCTATGGCTACACCTTC.